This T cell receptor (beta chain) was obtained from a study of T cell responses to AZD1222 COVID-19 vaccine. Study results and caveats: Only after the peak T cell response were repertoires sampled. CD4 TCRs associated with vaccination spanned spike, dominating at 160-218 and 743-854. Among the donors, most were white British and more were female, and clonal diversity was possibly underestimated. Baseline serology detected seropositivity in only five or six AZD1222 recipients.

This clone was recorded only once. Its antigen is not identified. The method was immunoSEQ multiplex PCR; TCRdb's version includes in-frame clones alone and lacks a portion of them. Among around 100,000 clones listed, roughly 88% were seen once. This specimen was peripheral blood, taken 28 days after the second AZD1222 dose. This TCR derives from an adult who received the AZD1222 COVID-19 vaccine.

CDR3 bases: TGTGCCAGTAGTAGTGGCGGAAATAGCAATCAGCCCCAGCATTTT. Encoded protein: CASSSGGNSNQPQHF. This rearrangement joins TRBV19 to TRBJ1-5, with no clear D. CDR3 length equals 15 residues. Germline loops: CDR1 LNHDA, CDR2 SQIVND (reference sequence). Trimming took 4 bases from V and 0 from J, leaving 10 bases between them. Together with reference TRBV19 and TRBJ1-5, the CDR3 gives the full variable domain: DGGITQSPKYLFRKEGQNVTLSCEQNLNHDAMYWYRQDPGQGLRLIYYSQIVNDFQKGDIAEGYSVSREKKESFPLTVTSAQKNPTAFYLCASSSGGNSNQPQHFGDGTRLSIL.